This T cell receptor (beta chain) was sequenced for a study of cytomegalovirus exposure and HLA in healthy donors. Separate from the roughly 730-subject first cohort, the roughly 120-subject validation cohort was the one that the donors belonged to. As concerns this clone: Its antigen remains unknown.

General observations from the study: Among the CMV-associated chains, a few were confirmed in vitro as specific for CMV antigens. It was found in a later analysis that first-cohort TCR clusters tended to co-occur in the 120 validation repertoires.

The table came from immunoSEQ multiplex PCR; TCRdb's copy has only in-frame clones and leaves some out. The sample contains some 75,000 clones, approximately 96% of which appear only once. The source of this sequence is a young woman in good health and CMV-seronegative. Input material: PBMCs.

CDR3 in amino acids: CASMDGTTYNEQFF. DNA of the CDR3: TGTGCCAGCATGGATGGGACTACCTACAATGAGCAGTTCTTC. The rearrangement links TRBV18 to TRBJ2-1; the match to TRBD2 covers 7 bases. The germline CDR1 and CDR2 sequences are KGHSH and LQKENI. This CDR3 spans 14 amino acids. The junction had 6 bases not matched to a gene; V was cut back by 8 bases and J by 2 bases.